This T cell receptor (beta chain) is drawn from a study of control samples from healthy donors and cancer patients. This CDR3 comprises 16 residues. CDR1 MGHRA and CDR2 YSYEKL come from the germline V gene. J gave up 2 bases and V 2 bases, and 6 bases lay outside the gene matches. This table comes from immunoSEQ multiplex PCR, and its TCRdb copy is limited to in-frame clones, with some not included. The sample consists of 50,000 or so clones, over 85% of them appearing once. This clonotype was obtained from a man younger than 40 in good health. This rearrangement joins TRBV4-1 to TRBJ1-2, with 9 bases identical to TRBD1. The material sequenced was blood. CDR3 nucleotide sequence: TGCGCCAGCAGCCAAATAGGACAGGGGAGGAACTATGGCTACACCTTC. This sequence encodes CASSQIGQGRNYGYTF.